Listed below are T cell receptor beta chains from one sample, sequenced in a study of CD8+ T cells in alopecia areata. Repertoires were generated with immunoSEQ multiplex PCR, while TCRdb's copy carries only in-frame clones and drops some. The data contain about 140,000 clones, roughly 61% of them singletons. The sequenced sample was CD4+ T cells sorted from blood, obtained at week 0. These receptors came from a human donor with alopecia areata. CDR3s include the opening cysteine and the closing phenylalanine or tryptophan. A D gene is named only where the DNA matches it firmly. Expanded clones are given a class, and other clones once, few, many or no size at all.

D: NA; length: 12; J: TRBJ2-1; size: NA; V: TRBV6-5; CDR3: CASVGDNLEQFF; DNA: TGTGCCAGCGTAGGGGACAATCTTGAGCAGTTCTTC
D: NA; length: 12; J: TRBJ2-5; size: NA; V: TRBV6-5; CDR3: CASSPTRETQYF; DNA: TGTGCCAGCAGCCCTACCCGGGAGACCCAGTACTTC
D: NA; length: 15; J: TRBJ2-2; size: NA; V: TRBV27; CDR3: CASSLTTGNTGELFF; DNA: TGTGCCAGCAGTCTAACGACAGGGAACACCGGGGAGCTGTTTTTT
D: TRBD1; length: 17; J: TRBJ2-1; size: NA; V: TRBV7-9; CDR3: CASSLVPGQGAGNEQFF; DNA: TGTGCCAGCAGCTTAGTTCCGGGACAGGGGGCTGGCAATGAGCAGTTCTTC
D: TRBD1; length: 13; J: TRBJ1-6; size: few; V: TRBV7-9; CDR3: CASAGQGDSPLHF; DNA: TGTGCCAGCGCTGGACAGGGGGATTCACCCCTCCACTTT
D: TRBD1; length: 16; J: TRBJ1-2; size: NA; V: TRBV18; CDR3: CASSPTRDRANYGYTF; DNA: TGTGCCAGCTCACCAACGCGGGACAGGGCCAACTATGGCTACACCTTC
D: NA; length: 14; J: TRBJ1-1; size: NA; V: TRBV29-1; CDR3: CSVAGRGSDTEAFF; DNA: TGCAGCGTTGCTGGTCGGGGTTCGGACACTGAAGCTTTCTTT
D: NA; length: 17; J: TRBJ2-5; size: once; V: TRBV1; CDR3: CTSSQEGTSGDQETQYF; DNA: TGCACCAGCAGCCAAGAGGGCACTAGCGGGGACCAAGAGACCCAGTACTTC
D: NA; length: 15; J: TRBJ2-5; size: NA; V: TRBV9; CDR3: CASSVGWRGSETQYF; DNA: TGTGCCAGCAGCGTAGGATGGCGCGGATCAGAGACCCAGTACTTC
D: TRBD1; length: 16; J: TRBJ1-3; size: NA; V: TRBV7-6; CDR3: CASSLGQGARGNTIYF; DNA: TGTGCCAGCAGCTTAGGACAGGGGGCAAGAGGAAACACCATATATTTT
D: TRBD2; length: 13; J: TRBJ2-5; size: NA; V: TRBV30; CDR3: CAWSGGLGETQYF; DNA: TGTGCCTGGAGTGGGGGACTAGGAGAGACCCAGTACTTC
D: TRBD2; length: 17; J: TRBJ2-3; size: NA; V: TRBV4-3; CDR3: CASSHHPGGGVEDTQYF; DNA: TGCGCCAGCAGCCATCACCCCGGGGGGGGAGTAGAAGATACGCAGTATTTT
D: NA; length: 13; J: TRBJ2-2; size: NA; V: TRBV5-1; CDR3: CASSTGNTGELFF; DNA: TGCGCCAGCAGCACGGGCAACACCGGGGAGCTGTTTTTT
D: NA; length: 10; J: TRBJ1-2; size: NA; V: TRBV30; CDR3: CALHVDGYTF; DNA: TGTGCCTTGCACGTGGATGGCTACACCTTC
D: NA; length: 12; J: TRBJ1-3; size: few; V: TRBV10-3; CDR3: CAIGTRGNTIYF; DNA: TGTGCCATCGGTACCAGAGGAAACACCATATATTTT
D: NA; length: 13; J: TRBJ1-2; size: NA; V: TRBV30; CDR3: CAWSRGGDYGYTF; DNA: TGTGCCTGGAGTCGAGGGGGAGACTATGGCTACACCTTC
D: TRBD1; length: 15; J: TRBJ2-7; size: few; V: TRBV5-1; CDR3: CASSLAGTGSYEQYF; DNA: TGCGCCAGCAGCTTGGCCGGGACAGGGTCCTACGAGCAGTACTTC
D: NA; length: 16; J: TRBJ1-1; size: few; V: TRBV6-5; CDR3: CASSYFGSPMNTEAFF; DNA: TGTGCCAGCAGTTACTTTGGCAGTCCAATGAACACTGAAGCTTTCTTT
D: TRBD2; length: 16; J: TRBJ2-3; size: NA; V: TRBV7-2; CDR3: CASSSLYGGATDTQYF; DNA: TGTGCCAGCAGCTCATTGTACGGGGGGGCCACAGATACGCAGTATTTT
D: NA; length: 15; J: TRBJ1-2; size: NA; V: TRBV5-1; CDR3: CASSFGIGQPAFYTF; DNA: TGCGCCAGCAGCTTTGGGATCGGACAGCCCGCGTTCTACACCTTC
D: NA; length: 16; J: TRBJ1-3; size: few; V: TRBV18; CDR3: CASSPSLGISGNTIYF; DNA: TGTGCCAGCTCACCAAGTCTGGGCATCTCTGGAAACACCATATATTTT
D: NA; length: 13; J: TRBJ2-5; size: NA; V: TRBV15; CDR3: CATSRDIQETQYF; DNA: TGTGCCACCAGCAGAGACATCCAAGAGACCCAGTACTTC
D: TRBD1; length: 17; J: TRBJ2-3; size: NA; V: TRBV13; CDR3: CASTLNPGQGLADTQYF; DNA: TGTGCCAGCACCCTAAACCCCGGACAGGGGTTGGCAGATACGCAGTATTTT
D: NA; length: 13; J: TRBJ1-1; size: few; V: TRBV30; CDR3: CAWSRSGQSEAFF; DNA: TGTGCCTGGAGTCGATCCGGACAGTCTGAAGCTTTCTTT
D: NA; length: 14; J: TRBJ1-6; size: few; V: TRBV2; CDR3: CASSETRTNSPLHF; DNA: TGTGCCAGCAGTGAAACCCGAACCAATTCACCCCTCCACTTT
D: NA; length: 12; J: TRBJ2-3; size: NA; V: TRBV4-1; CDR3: CASSQAADTQYF; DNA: TGCGCCAGCAGCCAAGCCGCAGATACGCAGTATTTT
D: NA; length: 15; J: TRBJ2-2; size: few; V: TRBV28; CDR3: CASSLGLKPTGELFF; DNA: TGTGCCAGCAGTTTAGGGCTAAAACCCACCGGGGAGCTGTTTTTT
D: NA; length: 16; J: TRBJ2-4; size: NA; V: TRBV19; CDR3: CASSIEGRLAKNIQYF; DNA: TGTGCCAGTAGTATAGAGGGGAGACTAGCCAAAAACATTCAGTACTTC
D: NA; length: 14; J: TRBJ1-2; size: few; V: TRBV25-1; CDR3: CASSLSRGLGGYTF; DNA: TGTGCCAGCAGCCTCAGTCGGGGTCTCGGTGGCTACACCTTC
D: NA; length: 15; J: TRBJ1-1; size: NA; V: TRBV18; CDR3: CASSPPGQSNTEAFF; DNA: TGTGCCAGCTCACCACCGGGACAATCGAACACTGAAGCTTTCTTT
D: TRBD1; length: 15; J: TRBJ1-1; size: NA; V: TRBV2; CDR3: CASRKAQGTNTEAFF; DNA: TGTGCCAGCCGTAAGGCACAGGGGACGAACACTGAAGCTTTCTTT
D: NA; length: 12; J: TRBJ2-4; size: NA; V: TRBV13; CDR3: CASSLGQNIQYF; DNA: TGTGCCAGCAGCTTGGGCCAGAACATTCAGTACTTC
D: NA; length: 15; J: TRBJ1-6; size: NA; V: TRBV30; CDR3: CAWSPEDWGNSPLHF; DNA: TGTGCCTGGAGCCCCGAGGACTGGGGGAATTCACCCCTCCACTTT
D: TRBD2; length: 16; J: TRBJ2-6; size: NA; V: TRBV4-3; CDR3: CASTSPGRVGANVLTF; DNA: TGCGCCAGCACCTCCCCTGGGAGGGTTGGGGCCAACGTCCTGACTTTC
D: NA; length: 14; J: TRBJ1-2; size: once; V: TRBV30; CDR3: CACLKGLPNYGYTF; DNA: TGTGCCTGCCTTAAGGGGCTCCCTAACTATGGCTACACCTTC
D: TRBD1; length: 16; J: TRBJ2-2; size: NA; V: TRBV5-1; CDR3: CASSTRPGQGSGELFF; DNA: TGCGCCAGCAGCACACGACCGGGACAGGGCTCCGGGGAGCTGTTTTTT
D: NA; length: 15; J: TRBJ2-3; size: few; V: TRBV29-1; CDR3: CSFSSRRGRQDTQYF; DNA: TGCAGCTTCTCCTCCCGGAGGGGCCGGCAGGATACGCAGTATTTT
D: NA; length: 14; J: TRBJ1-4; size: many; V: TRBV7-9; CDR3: CASSPGTSNEKLFF; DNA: TGTGCCAGCAGCCCCGGGACGAGCAATGAAAAACTGTTTTTT
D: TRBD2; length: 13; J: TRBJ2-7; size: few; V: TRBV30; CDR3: CAWSSGGAYEQYF; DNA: TGTGCCTGGAGTAGCGGGGGGGCGTACGAGCAGTACTTC
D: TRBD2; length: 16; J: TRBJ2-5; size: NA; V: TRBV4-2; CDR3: CASSVRLAGEQETQYF; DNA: TGTGCCAGCAGCGTACGACTAGCGGGGGAGCAAGAGACCCAGTACTTC
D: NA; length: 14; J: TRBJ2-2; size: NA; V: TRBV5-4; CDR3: CASSIYGTSSELFF; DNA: TGTGCCAGCAGCATATACGGGACTTCCTCGGAGCTGTTTTTT